Below are 14 T cell receptor beta chains sequenced from a single sample in a study of CD8 T cells in Susac syndrome. Reverse transcription used about 0.5 to 1 ug RNA and random hexamers. Using its own MiXCR run on the immunoSEQ multiplex PCR reads, TCRdb lists one record per CDR3 protein. The table has 90,000 to 150,000 distinct CDR3 sequences, roughly 94% seen once; the top ten hold around 0.1%. The sample was CD4+ T cells from PBMCs. The receptors stem from a human donor in good health.

The J gene is TRBJ1-5, the V gene TRBV20-1; no firm D call. The CDR3 length is 14 residues. Germline loops: CDR1 DFQATT, CDR2 SNEGSKA (reference sequence). Trimming cost V 5 bases and J 3 bases, with 14 bases left between them. DNA of the CDR3: TGCAGTGCTTGGCTTGGGCAGGTCAATCAGCCCCAGCATTTT. Its translation is CSAWLGQVNQPQHF.

A few counts support this clonotype. The V call is TRBV3-1, the J call TRBJ2-7; D possibly matches TRBD1 or TRBD2 (5 bases each). Germline CDR1 LGHDT, CDR2 YNNKEL (reference sequence). The V end lost 3 bases, the J end lost 2 bases, and 8 bases lay between the germline ends. This CDR3 comprises 13 residues. The CDR3 sequence: CASSQGTTYEQYF. In nucleotides, the CDR3 is TGTGCCAGCAGCCAGGGGACCACCTACGAGCAGTACTTC.

With respect to this clonotype: The junction shows a germline mismatch at one end, possibly a read error. The rearrangement uses TRBV6-5 and TRBJ2-7, with no clear D. The length of the CDR3 is 14 residues. CDR1 and CDR2 (germline): MNHEY, SVGAGI. CDR3 region: CASSHSPSSYEQYF. The CDR3 nucleotides read TGTGCCAGCAGTCACTCGCCCAGCTCCTACGAGCAGTACTTC.

The chain uses TRBV29-1 and TRBJ2-4; 10 bases agree with TRBD2. Germline V CDR1 and CDR2: SQVTM, ANQGSEA. CDR3 length equals 13 residues. With V trimmed by 5 bases and J by 8 bases, 6 bases remained unmatched. The CDR3 DNA follows: TGCAGCGTTAGCGGGAGGGCCTCGGACATTCAGTACTTC. Translating it yields CSVSGRASDIQYF.

CDR3 loop: CSVRGAASTDTQYF. The CDR3 coding sequence is TGCAGCGTCCGGGGGGCCGCTAGCACAGATACGCAGTATTTT. The gene calls are TRBV29-1 and TRBJ2-3; possibly TRBD2 for D (7 bases). V lost 6 bases and J lost 0, with 13 bases in between. Germline-derived CDR1 and CDR2 are SQVTM and ANQGSEA. This CDR3 region has 14 residues.

This clonotype showed up just a few times. The V call is TRBV6-1, the J call TRBJ1-2; no clear D gene. V lost 1 base and J 3 bases, leaving 6 bases between the germline ends. From germline, CDR1 is MNHNS and CDR2 SASEGT. The CDR3 totals 13 residues. The CDR3 is CASSEDRDYGYTF. Here the CDR3 DNA reads TGTGCCAGCAGTGAAGACCGCGACTATGGCTACACCTTC.

The genes are TRBV7-9 and TRBJ2-7; 10 nucleotides align to TRBD2. CDR1 and CDR2 from the germline V gene are SEHNR and FQNEAQ (reference sequence). This CDR3 region has 14 residues. V shed 2 bases and J 6 bases; nucleotides not matched to a gene: 4. The CDR3, as DNA: TGTGCCAGCAGCTTACTAGCGGGAGACACCGAGCAGTACTTC. Translation: CASSLLAGDTEQYF. The variable domain in full, with the rest retrieved from reference TRBV7-9 and TRBJ2-7, is DTGVSQNPRHKITKRGQNVTFRCDPISEHNRLYWYRQTLGQGPEFLTYFQNEAQLEKSRLLSDRFSAERPKGSFSTLEIQRTEQGDSAMYLCASSLLAGDTEQYFGPGTRLTVT.

The J gene is TRBJ2-5, the V gene TRBV28, with 8 bases lining up with TRBD2. The CDR3 contains 15 residues. Germline V gene lookup returns CDR1 MDHEN and CDR2 SYDVKM. V lost 5 bases to trimming and J lost 1 base; unmatched junction nucleotides: 6. This chain's CDR3 is CASSPHSGAQETQYF. The CDR3 coding sequence is TGTGCCAGCAGTCCTCATAGCGGGGCCCAAGAGACCCAGTACTTC.

As DNA, the CDR3 is TGTGCCAGCAGCCGAGACGGGATCCGCACAGATACGCAGTATTTT. The encoded protein is CASSRDGIRTDTQYF. This chain uses TRBV5-8 with TRBJ2-3; D perhaps matches TRBD2 (5 bases). The germline V gene has CDR1 SGHTS and CDR2 YDEGEE. The CDR3 runs to 15 residues. Trimming cost V 4 bases and J 1 base, with 13 bases left between them.

The chain employs TRBV19 and TRBJ2-1; the match to TRBD2 covers 12 bases. The germline V gene encodes CDR1 LNHDA and CDR2 SQIVND (reference sequence). The CDR3 runs to 17 residues. V shed 3 bases, J shed 7 bases, and the junction held 10 bases outside the gene matches. CDR3 sequence: CASSILLLAGGGNEQFF. The DNA for the CDR3 is TGTGCCAGTAGTATCCTCTTACTAGCGGGAGGTGGGAATGAGCAGTTCTTC.

This clonotype has only one observation. The chain links TRBV30 to TRBJ2-1; 8 bases align to TRBD2. In germline, CDR1 is GTSNPN, CDR2 SVGIG (reference sequence). The CDR3 is 12 residues long. V lost 2 bases to trimming and J lost 7 bases; unmatched junction nucleotides: 1. The CDR3 loop reads CAWSPSGNEQFF. CDR3 DNA sequence: TGTGCCTGGAGTCCTAGCGGGAATGAGCAGTTCTTC.

The gene calls are TRBV7-2 and TRBJ1-2; 7 positions agree with TRBD1. V dropped 1 base and J dropped 8; count of bases not matched to a gene: 1. Per the germline V gene, CDR1 is SGHTA and CDR2 is FQGNSA. The CDR3 spans 12 residues. Written as DNA, the CDR3 is TGTGCCAGCAGCTTAGAAGGGGGCGGCTACACCTTC. Translating gives CASSLEGGGYTF.

J is TRBJ1-2 and V is TRBV10-3; no reliable D call. Trimming removed 0 bases from V and 4 bases from J, with 9 bases in between. CDR1 and CDR2 from the germline V gene are ENHRY and SYGVKD. This CDR3 has 14 amino acids. The CDR3 DNA is TGTGCCATCAGTGAGTCGAGTACCTCCTATGGCTACACCTTC. Translation: CAISESSTSYGYTF.

CDR3: CASSLTGLYEQYF. For the CDR3, the DNA is TGTGCCAGCAGCTTGACAGGCCTCTACGAGCAGTACTTC. The genes are TRBV5-6 and TRBJ2-7; TRBD1 is a possible D gene (5 bases). In germline, CDR1 is SGHDT, CDR2 YYEEEE. This CDR3 is 13 amino acids long. Between the trimmed V and J ends, which lost 1 base and 3 bases, there was a span of 8 bases.